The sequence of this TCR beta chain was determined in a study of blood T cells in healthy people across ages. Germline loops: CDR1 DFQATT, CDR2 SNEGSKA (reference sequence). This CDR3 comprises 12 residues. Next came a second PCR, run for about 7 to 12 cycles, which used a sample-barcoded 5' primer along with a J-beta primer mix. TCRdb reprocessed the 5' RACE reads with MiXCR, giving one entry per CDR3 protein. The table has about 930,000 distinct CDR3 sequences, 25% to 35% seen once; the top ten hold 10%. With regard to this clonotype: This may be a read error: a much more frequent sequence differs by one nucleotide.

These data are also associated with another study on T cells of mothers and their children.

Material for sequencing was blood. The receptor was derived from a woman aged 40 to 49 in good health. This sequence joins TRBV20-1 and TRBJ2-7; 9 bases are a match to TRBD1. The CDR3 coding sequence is TGCAGGGCCCAGGGACAGGGCTACGAGCAGTACTTC. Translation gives CRAQGQGYEQYF.